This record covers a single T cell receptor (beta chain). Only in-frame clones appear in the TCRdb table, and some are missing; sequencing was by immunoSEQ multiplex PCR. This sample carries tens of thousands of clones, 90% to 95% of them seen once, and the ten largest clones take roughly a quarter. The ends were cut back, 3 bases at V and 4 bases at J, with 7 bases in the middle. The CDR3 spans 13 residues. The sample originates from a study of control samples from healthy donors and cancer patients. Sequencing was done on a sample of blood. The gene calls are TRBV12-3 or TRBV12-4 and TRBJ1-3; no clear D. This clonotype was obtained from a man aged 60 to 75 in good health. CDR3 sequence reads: CASSFAGGNTIYF. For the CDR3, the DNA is TGTGCCAGCAGTTTCGCGGGGGGAAACACCATATATTTT.